The T cell receptor (beta chain) described here comes from a study of T cell repertoires in cytomegalovirus infection. The wider study: It was the public TCR beta signatures that indicated both CMV infection and matching HLA type. Findings of the study overall: Pooled public TCR beta family frequency picked out CMV carriers with the relevant HLA.

This clonotype was seen a handful of times. No antigen is known for it. Using its own MiXCR run on the reads, TCRdb lists one record per CDR3 protein. The profile covers some 180,000 distinct CDR3 sequences, with about 18% appearing a single time and roughly a quarter taken by the ten largest. V lost 1 base and J lost 0; bases outside the gene matches: 3. From germline, CDR1 is SGHVS and CDR2 FQNEAQ. This CDR3 has 16 residues. This chain uses TRBV7-8 with TRBJ2-3, with TRBD2 identical over 8 bases. The sequence was obtained from a human donor in good health (CMV status not recorded). Some clones in this sample may be carry-over from other donors' samples. The sequenced material came from CD8+ T cells from PBMCs. The CDR3 bases are TGTGCCAGCAGCTTAGGCGCGGGGGGTAGCACAGATACGCAGTATTTT. Amino acid sequence: CASSLGAGGSTDTQYF.